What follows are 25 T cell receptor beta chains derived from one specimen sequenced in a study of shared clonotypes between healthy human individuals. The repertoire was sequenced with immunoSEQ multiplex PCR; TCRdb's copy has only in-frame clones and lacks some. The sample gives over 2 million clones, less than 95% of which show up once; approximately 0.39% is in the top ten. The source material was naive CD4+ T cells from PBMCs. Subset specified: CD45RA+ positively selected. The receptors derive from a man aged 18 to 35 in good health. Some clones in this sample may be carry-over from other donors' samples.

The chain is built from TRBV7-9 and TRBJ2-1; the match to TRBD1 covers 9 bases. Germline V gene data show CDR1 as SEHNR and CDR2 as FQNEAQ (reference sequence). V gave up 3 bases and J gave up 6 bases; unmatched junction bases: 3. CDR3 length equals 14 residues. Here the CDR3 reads CASSLGQGFNEQFF. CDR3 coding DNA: TGTGCCAGCAGCTTGGGACAGGGATTCAATGAGCAGTTCTTC.

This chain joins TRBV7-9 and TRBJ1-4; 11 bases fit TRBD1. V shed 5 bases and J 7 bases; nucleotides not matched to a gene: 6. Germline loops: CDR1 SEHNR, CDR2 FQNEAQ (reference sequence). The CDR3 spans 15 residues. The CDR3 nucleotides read TGTGCCAGCAGCCCAGCGGGACAGGGGGTTGAAAAACTGTTTTTT. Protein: CASSPAGQGVEKLFF.

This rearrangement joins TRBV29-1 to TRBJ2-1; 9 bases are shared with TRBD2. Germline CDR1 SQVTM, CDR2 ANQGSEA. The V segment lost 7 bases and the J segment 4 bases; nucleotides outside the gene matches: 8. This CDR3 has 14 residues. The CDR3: CSARATSGYNEQFF. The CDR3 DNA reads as TGCAGCGCCAGAGCGACTAGCGGATACAATGAGCAGTTCTTC.

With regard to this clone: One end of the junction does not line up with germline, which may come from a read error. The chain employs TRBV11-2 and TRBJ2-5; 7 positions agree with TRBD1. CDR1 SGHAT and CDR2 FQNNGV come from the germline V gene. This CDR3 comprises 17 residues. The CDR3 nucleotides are TGTGCCAGTAGGGGCCGTCGCTTACCTAGGGGGCTTGAGATCCAGTACTTC. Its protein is CASRGRRLPRGLEIQYF.

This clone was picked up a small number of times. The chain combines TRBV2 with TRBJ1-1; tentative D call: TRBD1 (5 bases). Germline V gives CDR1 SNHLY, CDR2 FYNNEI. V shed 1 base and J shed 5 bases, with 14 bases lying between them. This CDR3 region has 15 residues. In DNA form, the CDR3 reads TGTGCCAGCAGTGAAGAAAGCGGGTGGGGGACTGAAGCTTTCTTT. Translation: CASSEESGWGTEAFF.

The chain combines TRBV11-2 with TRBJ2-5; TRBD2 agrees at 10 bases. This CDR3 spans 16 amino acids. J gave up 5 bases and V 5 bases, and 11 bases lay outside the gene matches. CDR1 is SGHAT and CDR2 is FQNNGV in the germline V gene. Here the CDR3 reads CASSLASGRAGETQYF. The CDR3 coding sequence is TGTGCCAGCAGCCTGGCAAGCGGGAGGGCGGGCGAGACCCAGTACTTC. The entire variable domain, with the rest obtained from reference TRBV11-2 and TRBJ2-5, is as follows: EAGVAQSPRYKIIEKRQSVAFWCNPISGHATLYWYQQILGQGPKLLIQFQNNGVVDDSQLPKDRFSAERLKGVDSTLKIQPAKLEDSAVYLCASSLASGRAGETQYFGPGTRLLVL.

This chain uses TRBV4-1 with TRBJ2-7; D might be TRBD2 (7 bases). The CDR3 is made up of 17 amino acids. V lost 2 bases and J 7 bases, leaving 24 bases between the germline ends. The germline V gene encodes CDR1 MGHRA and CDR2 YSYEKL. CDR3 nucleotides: TGCGCCAGCAGCCAAAGTCTGAACTTCTGGAGGGGGGGAGAGCAGTACTTC. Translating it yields CASSQSLNFWRGGEQYF.

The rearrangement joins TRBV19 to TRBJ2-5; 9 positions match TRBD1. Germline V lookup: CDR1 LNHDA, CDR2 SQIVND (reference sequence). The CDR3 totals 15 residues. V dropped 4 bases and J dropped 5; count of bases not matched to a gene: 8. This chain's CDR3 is CASSTTGGVWETQYF. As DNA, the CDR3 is TGTGCCAGTAGTACAACAGGGGGCGTATGGGAGACCCAGTACTTC.

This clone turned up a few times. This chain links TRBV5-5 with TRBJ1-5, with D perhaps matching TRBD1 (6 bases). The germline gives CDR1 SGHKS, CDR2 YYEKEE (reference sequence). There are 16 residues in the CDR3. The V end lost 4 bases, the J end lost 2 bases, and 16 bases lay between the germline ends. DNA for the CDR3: TGTGCCAGCAGCCCTAGGGGGGAGAGACGCAATCAGCCCCAGCATTTT. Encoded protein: CASSPRGERRNQPQHF.

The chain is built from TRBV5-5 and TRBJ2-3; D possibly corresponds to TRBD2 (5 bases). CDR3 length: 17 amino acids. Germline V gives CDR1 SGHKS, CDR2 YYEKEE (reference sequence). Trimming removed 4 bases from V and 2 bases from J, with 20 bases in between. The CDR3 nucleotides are TGTGCCAGCAGCCCCGTGGGGAAGCGGTCATACACAGATACGCAGTATTTT. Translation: CASSPVGKRSYTDTQYF.

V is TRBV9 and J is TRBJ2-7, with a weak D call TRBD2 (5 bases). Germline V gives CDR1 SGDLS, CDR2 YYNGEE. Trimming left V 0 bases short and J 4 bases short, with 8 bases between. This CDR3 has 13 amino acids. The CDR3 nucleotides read TGTGCCAGCAGCGTAGTTGAGGGTTACGAGCAGTACTTC. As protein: CASSVVEGYEQYF.

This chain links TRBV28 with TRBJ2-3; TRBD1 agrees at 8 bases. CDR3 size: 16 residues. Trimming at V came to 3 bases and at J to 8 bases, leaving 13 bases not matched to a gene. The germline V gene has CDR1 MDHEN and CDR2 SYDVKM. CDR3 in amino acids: CASSFGQGGGRGTQYF. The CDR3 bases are TGTGCCAGCAGTTTCGGACAGGGTGGGGGTCGAGGTACGCAGTATTTT.

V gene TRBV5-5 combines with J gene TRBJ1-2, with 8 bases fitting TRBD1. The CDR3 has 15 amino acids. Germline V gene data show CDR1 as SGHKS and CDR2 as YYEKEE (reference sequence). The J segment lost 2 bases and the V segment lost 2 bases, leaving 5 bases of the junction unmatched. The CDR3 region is CASSLTGGRNYGYTF. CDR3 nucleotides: TGTGCCAGCAGCTTAACAGGGGGTAGGAACTATGGCTACACCTTC.

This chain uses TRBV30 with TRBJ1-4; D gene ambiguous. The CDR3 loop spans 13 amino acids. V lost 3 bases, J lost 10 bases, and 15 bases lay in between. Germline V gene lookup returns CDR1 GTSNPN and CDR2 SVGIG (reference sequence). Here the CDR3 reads CAWSARGGGKLFF. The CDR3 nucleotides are TGTGCCTGGAGCGCGCGAGGAGGAGGAAAACTGTTTTTT.

CDR3 sequence reads: CASSLRSQSADTQYF. The CDR3 nucleotides are TGTGCCAGCAGCTTAAGGTCGCAAAGCGCAGATACGCAGTATTTT. The J gene is TRBJ2-3, the V gene TRBV7-2; no reliable D call. The CDR3 contains 15 residues. Germline V gene sequence: CDR1 SGHTA, CDR2 FQGNSA. With 2 bases removed from V and 4 bases from J, the gap between germline ends came to 13 bases.

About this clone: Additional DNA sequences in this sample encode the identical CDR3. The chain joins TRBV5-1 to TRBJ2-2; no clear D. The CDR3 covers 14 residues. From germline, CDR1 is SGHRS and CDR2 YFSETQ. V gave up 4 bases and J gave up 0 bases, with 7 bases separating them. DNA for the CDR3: TGCGCCAGCAGCCTTGACACGAACACCGGGGAGCTGTTTTTT. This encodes CASSLDTNTGELFF.

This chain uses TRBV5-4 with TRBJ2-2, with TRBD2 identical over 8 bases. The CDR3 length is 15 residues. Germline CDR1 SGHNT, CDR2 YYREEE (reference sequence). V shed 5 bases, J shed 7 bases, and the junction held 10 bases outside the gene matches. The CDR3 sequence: CASSYPGGRLGELFF. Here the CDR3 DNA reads TGTGCCAGCAGTTACCCGGGGGGGAGACTCGGGGAGCTGTTTTTT.

The CDR3 DNA follows: TGTGCCATCAGTGCACAGAACTATGGCTACACCTTC. Translated, it gives CAISAQNYGYTF. The chain employs TRBV10-3 and TRBJ1-2, with D unresolved. The germline V and J ends were trimmed by 4 bases and 2 bases, with 5 bases remaining between them. CDR1 is ENHRY, CDR2 SYGVKD, per germline. CDR3 length: 12 residues.

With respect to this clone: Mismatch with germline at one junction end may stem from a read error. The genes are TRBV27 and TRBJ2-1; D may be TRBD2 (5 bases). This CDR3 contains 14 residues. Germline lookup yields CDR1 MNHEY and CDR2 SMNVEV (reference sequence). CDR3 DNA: TGTGCCAGCAGAGGGAGAAGCTCCTACAATGGGCAGTTCTTC. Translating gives CASRGRSSYNGQFF.

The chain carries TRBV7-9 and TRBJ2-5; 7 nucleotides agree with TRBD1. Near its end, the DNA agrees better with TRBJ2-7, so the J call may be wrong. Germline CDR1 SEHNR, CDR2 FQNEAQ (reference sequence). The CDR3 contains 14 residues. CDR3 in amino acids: CASSLVEGANEQYF. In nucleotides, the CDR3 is TGTGCCAGCAGCTTAGTCGAGGGGGCCAACGAGCAGTACTTC.

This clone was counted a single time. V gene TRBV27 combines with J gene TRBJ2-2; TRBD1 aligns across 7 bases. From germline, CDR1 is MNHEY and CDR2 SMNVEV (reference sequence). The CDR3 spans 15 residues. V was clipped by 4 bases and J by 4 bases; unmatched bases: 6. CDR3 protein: CASSSRQGFTGELFF. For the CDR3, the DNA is TGTGCCAGCAGTTCCCGACAGGGCTTCACCGGGGAGCTGTTTTTT.

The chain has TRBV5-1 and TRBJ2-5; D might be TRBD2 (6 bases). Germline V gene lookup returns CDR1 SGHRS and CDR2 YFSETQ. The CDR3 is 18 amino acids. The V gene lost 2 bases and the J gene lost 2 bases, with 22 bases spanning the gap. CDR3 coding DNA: TGCGCCAGCAGCTTCCGGGGACGGACCTCAGGGAGGCAAGAGACCCAGTACTTC. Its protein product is CASSFRGRTSGRQETQYF.

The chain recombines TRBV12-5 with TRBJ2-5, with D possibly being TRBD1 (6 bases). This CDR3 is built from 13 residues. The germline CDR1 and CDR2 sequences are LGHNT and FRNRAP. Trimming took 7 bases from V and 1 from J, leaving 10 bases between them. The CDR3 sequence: CASARDTQETQYF. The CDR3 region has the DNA TGTGCTAGTGCCCGGGACACCCAAGAGACCCAGTACTTC.

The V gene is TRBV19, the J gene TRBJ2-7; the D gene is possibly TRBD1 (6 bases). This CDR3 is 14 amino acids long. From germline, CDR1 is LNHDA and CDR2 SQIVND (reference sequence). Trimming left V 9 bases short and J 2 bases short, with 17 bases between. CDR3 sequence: CASNRALSPYEQYF. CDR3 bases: TGTGCCAGCAACAGGGCCCTATCACCCTACGAGCAGTACTTC.

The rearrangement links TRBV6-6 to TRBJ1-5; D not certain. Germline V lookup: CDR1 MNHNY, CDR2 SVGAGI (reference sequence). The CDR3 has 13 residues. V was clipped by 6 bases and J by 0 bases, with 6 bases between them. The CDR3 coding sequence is TGTGCCAGCAGAAAAGTTAGCAATCAGCCCCAGCATTTT. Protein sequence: CASRKVSNQPQHF.